This record covers a single T cell receptor (beta chain). The sorted conventional CD4 T cells were gated as CD4+CD127+. Sequencing was performed with immunoSEQ multiplex PCR; in TCRdb, only in-frame clones are kept and a portion is missing. This table holds about 25,000 clones, roughly 96% found once. This sample was taken from a study of B cell selection in AIRE deficiency. Germline V gene lookup returns CDR1 SNHLY and CDR2 FYNNEI. The CDR3 runs 15 residues. V was clipped by 6 bases and J by 0 bases; unmatched bases: 5. The sequencing input was CD4+CD127+ conventional T cells sorted from PBMCs. The clonotype was recovered from a human donor in good health. The chain employs TRBV2 and TRBJ2-5, with 9 nucleotides matching TRBD1. The CDR3 is CASSEDRGYQETQYF. The CDR3 DNA follows: TGTGCCAGCAGCGAGGACAGGGGATACCAAGAGACCCAGTACTTC.